What follows are 25 T cell receptor beta chains derived from one specimen sequenced in a study of shared clonotypes between healthy human individuals. This table comes from immunoSEQ multiplex PCR, and its TCRdb copy is limited to in-frame clones, with some not included. The repertoire includes 2 million to 2.5 million clones, 90% to 97% of them detected once, and about 0.13% sits in the top ten. Sequenced input: naive CD4+ T cells sorted from blood. Described subset: CD45RA+ positively selected. The receptors derive from a man between 18 and 35 years old in good health.

This sequence joins TRBV30 and TRBJ1-6; no clear D gene. V shed 1 base and J shed 14 bases, with 15 bases lying between them. The CDR3 has 13 amino acids. Per germline, CDR1 GTSNPN and CDR2 SVGIG (reference sequence). CDR3: CAWSGARSVTLHF. The CDR3 region has the DNA TGTGCCTGGAGTGGGGCGCGCTCCGTGACCCTCCACTTT.

V is TRBV6-5 and J is TRBJ2-7; D unclear. Germline V gives CDR1 MNHEY, CDR2 SVGAGI. CDR3 length: 12 residues. V was trimmed by 4 bases and J by 5 bases, leaving 9 bases between them. The chain's CDR3 is CASSSHANEQYF. In nucleotides, the CDR3 is TGTGCCAGCAGTTCACATGCTAACGAGCAGTACTTC.

The chain links TRBV11-2 to TRBJ1-3; a possible D gene is TRBD1 (6 bases). This CDR3 has 16 amino acids. Per the germline V gene, CDR1 is SGHAT and CDR2 is FQNNGV. V lost 3 bases and J 2 bases, leaving 14 bases between the germline ends. The chain's CDR3 is CASSFLAPGAGNTIYF. The CDR3 DNA reads as TGTGCCAGCAGCTTTCTCGCTCCAGGGGCTGGAAACACCATATATTTT. The full variable domain, in which reference TRBV11-2 and TRBJ1-3 provide the parts outside the CDR3, is EAGVAQSPRYKIIEKRQSVAFWCNPISGHATLYWYQQILGQGPKLLIQFQNNGVVDDSQLPKDRFSAERLKGVDSTLKIQPAKLEDSAVYLCASSFLAPGAGNTIYFGEGSWLTVV.

The rearrangement links TRBV30 to TRBJ1-1, with 8 bases that match TRBD1. Trimming at V came to 6 bases and at J to 0 bases, leaving 9 bases not matched to a gene. The germline gives CDR1 GTSNPN, CDR2 SVGIG (reference sequence). CDR3 length: 15 amino acids. The CDR3 region has the DNA TGTGCCTGCAACCGGGACAGGCTTCTGAACACTGAAGCTTTCTTT. Translating gives CACNRDRLLNTEAFF.

Only one count was recorded for this clone. The J gene is TRBJ2-3, the V gene TRBV5-6, with D perhaps assigned TRBD1 or TRBD2 (6 bases each). The CDR3 covers 13 residues. Germline lookup yields CDR1 SGHDT and CDR2 YYEEEE. Deletions cut 6 bases from V and 2 bases from J, with 10 bases between. For the CDR3, the DNA is TGTGCCAGCACCCCGGGGGCCACAGATACGCAGTATTTT. This gives the protein CASTPGATDTQYF.

The chain combines TRBV2 with TRBJ1-4; the D gene is possibly TRBD1 (6 bases). Trimming left V 5 bases short and J 8 bases short, with 12 bases between. Germline CDR1 reads SNHLY; CDR2 reads FYNNEI. The CDR3 is 13 amino acids. The CDR3: CASSRGGGEKLFF. The CDR3 DNA sequence: TGTGCCAGCAGTAGGGGCGGGGGCGAAAAACTGTTTTTT.

This chain uses TRBV29-1 with TRBJ2-7; 7 bases match TRBD2. The CDR3 is 13 amino acids. Trimming cost V 7 bases and J 1 base; bases outside gene matches: 7. Germline-derived CDR1 and CDR2 are SQVTM and ANQGSEA. The CDR3 reads CSAKGTNSYEQYF. CDR3 coding DNA: TGCAGCGCCAAGGGGACTAATTCCTACGAGCAGTACTTC.

The chain has TRBV7-2 and TRBJ1-1, with a tentative D call TRBD1 (6 bases). V lost 2 bases to trimming and J lost 5 bases, with 15 bases between them. CDR3 length: 15 residues. CDR1 is SGHTA, CDR2 FQGNSA, per germline. The CDR3 region is CASSLLKGVVTEAFF. CDR3 nucleotide sequence: TGTGCCAGCAGCTTATTGAAGGGGGTGGTTACTGAAGCTTTCTTT. Full variable domain (rest looked up from reference TRBV7-2 and TRBJ1-1): GAGVSQSPSNKVTEKGKDVELRCDPISGHTALYWYRQSLGQGLEFLIYFQGNSAPDKSGLPSDRFSAERTGGSVSTLTIQRTQQEDSAVYLCASSLLKGVVTEAFFGQGTRLTVV.

V usage is TRBV30 and J usage is TRBJ1-4; D ambiguous. The CDR3 sequence is 11 residues long. Germline-derived CDR1 and CDR2 are GTSNPN and SVGIG (reference sequence). Trimming took off 3 bases at V and 10 bases at J, with 9 bases between the two ends. CDR3 sequence: CAWSDPGKLFF. CDR3 DNA sequence: TGTGCCTGGAGCGATCCGGGAAAACTGTTTTTT.

The chain links TRBV5-1 to TRBJ2-7; 8 nucleotides line up with TRBD1. The CDR3 runs 15 residues. Germline V gene sequence: CDR1 SGHRS, CDR2 YFSETQ. V lost 4 bases, J lost 4 bases, and 10 bases stayed unmatched. The DNA of the CDR3 is TGCGCCAGCAGCCCGAGGACAGGGATCCCTTACGAGCAGTACTTC. Translation: CASSPRTGIPYEQYF. Combining the CDR3 with reference TRBV5-1 and TRBJ2-7 gives the whole variable domain KAGVTQTPRYLIKTRGQQVTLSCSPISGHRSVSWYQQTPGQGLQFLFEYFSETQRNKGNFPGRFSGRQFSNSRSEMNVSTLELGDSALYLCASSPRTGIPYEQYFGPGTRLTVT.

The rearrangement joins TRBV6-5 to TRBJ1-2; TRBD1 matches 7 bases. V lost 4 bases to trimming and J lost 6 bases; unmatched junction nucleotides: 8. Germline CDR1 MNHEY, CDR2 SVGAGI. The CDR3 length is 14 residues. The CDR3 loop is CASSWGTVKDGYTF. CDR3 nucleotide sequence: TGTGCCAGCAGTTGGGGGACAGTGAAGGATGGCTACACCTTC.

On this clone: This specimen includes other DNA sequences encoding the same CDR3. The chain links TRBV6-5 to TRBJ2-7; D is perhaps TRBD1 (6 bases). This CDR3 spans 13 amino acids. Trimming shortened V by 5 bases and J by 2 bases, and 10 bases separated the two germline ends. Germline V gene lookup returns CDR1 MNHEY and CDR2 SVGAGI. CDR3 bases: TGTGCCAGCAGTCAAACAGGGACCTACGAGCAGTACTTC. Protein sequence: CASSQTGTYEQYF.

This sequence joins TRBV2 and TRBJ1-6, with 7 nucleotides matching TRBD1. V shed 7 bases, J shed 0 bases, and the junction held 6 bases outside the gene matches. The CDR3 length is 16 residues. Per the germline V gene, CDR1 is SNHLY and CDR2 is FYNNEI. The CDR3 loop reads CASKGTASSYNSPLHF. The DNA of the CDR3 is TGTGCCAGCAAGGGGACAGCAAGCTCCTATAATTCACCCCTCCACTTT.

The chain links TRBV30 to TRBJ2-2, with D possibly being TRBD1 (6 bases). V was trimmed by 6 bases and J by 2 bases, leaving 19 bases between them. CDR1 is GTSNPN and CDR2 is SVGIG in the germline V gene (reference sequence). This CDR3 comprises 16 residues. The CDR3 reads CACPGRDTFNTGELFF. The CDR3 coding sequence is TGTGCCTGTCCAGGACGGGACACTTTTAACACCGGGGAGCTGTTTTTT. The whole variable domain, remainder taken from reference TRBV30 and TRBJ2-2, is SQTIHQWPATLVQPVGSPLSLECTVEGTSNPNLYWYRQAAGRGLQLLFYSVGIGQISSEVPQNLSASRPQDRQFILSSKKLLLSDSGFYLCACPGRDTFNTGELFFGEGSRLTVL.

The chain employs TRBV5-6 and TRBJ1-2; tentative D call: TRBD1 (6 bases). This CDR3 comprises 15 residues. Germline CDR1 reads SGHDT; CDR2 reads YYEEEE. The V end was cut by 0 bases, the J end by 4 bases, with 13 bases between. DNA of the CDR3: TGTGCCAGCAGCTTGGTTAACAGGGAGCCCTATGGCTACACCTTC. Amino acids: CASSLVNREPYGYTF.

J is TRBJ2-1 and V is TRBV11-2; 7 bases agree with TRBD2. In germline, CDR1 is SGHAT, CDR2 FQNNGV. The CDR3 sequence is 15 residues long. Germline trimming cut 3 bases from V and 3 bases from J; bases unmatched to any gene: 5. CDR3 amino acids: CASSFSGNNYNEQFF. The DNA for the CDR3 is TGTGCCAGCAGCTTCAGCGGGAACAACTACAATGAGCAGTTCTTC.

A single count supports this clone. V is TRBV5-6 and J is TRBJ1-1; D is perhaps TRBD1 (6 bases). V was trimmed by 2 bases and J by 7 bases, leaving 15 bases between them. The CDR3 covers 14 residues. Germline V CDR1 and CDR2: SGHDT, YYEEEE. The CDR3 nucleotides are TGTGCCAGCAGCTTTTCGATTAGGACAGATGAAGCTTTCTTT. Protein sequence: CASSFSIRTDEAFF.

The rearrangement links TRBV5-1 to TRBJ1-1, with D perhaps matching TRBD1 (6 bases). Germline CDR1 SGHRS, CDR2 YFSETQ. The CDR3 sequence is 13 residues long. The V end was cut by 4 bases, the J end by 10 bases, with 17 bases between. In nucleotides, the CDR3 is TGCGCCAGCAGCCCGACCAACAGGGCTGGAGCTTTCTTT. Amino acid sequence: CASSPTNRAGAFF.

The chain links TRBV30 to TRBJ2-1, with D maybe TRBD2 (5 bases). Trimming took off 0 bases at V and 9 bases at J, with 12 bases between the two ends. The CDR3 extends over 13 amino acids. The germline gives CDR1 GTSNPN, CDR2 SVGIG (reference sequence). CDR3: CAWSVRLAPEQFF. The CDR3, as DNA: TGTGCCTGGAGTGTGAGGCTAGCCCCTGAGCAGTTCTTC.

This chain connects TRBV6-5 to TRBJ2-7; perhaps TRBD2 as D (6 bases). From germline, CDR1 is MNHEY and CDR2 SVGAGI. V was shortened by 6 bases and J by 4 bases, with 10 bases between the two germline ends. This CDR3 has 12 amino acids. This CDR3 reads CASRTGEYEQYF. DNA of the CDR3: TGTGCCAGCAGGACGGGGGAATACGAGCAGTACTTC.

The chain has TRBV2 and TRBJ2-1; 8 nucleotides line up with TRBD1. The CDR3 runs to 15 residues. Germline V gene lookup returns CDR1 SNHLY and CDR2 FYNNEI. Unmatched junction bases numbered 10, after V lost 6 bases and J lost 6 bases. The CDR3 DNA reads TGTGCCAGCAGCCTCGACAGGGGTTTTGGCAATGAGCAGTTCTTC. Translating it yields CASSLDRGFGNEQFF.

As regards this clone: The same CDR3 is also encoded by other DNA sequences in this sample. The V call is TRBV9, the J call TRBJ2-5, with 9 bases matching TRBD2. This CDR3 spans 16 amino acids. The trim removed 2 bases at V and 2 bases at J, leaving 7 bases unmatched. Germline V gene sequence: CDR1 SGDLS, CDR2 YYNGEE. The CDR3 region has the DNA TGTGCCAGCAGCGTTGACCCAGCGGGGGGACAAGAGACCCAGTACTTC. It specifies CASSVDPAGGQETQYF.

A few counts support this clone. The chain couples TRBV10-1 to TRBJ2-7; D gene uncertain. V lost 2 bases, J lost 2 bases, and 7 bases lay in between. The germline CDR1 and CDR2 sequences are WNHNN and SYGVQD (reference sequence). The CDR3 runs to 13 residues. CDR3 loop: CASSEVGPYEQYF. CDR3 bases: TGCGCCAGCAGTGAGGTAGGCCCCTACGAGCAGTACTTC.

CDR3: CRVRGASYNEQFF. For the CDR3, the DNA is TGCAGAGTAAGAGGGGCCTCCTACAATGAGCAGTTCTTC. The chain carries TRBV29-1 and TRBJ2-1, with D perhaps assigned TRBD1 or TRBD2 (5 bases each). There are 13 residues in the CDR3. CDR1 and CDR2 from the germline V gene are SQVTM and ANQGSEA.

Note on this clone: Other DNA sequences from this sample encode an identical CDR3 as well. The chain carries TRBV7-9 and TRBJ1-1, with a tentative D call TRBD1 (5 bases). Germline V gene data show CDR1 as SEHNR and CDR2 as FQNEAQ (reference sequence). V was cut by 3 bases and J by 2 bases, with 10 bases left in between. The CDR3 length is 14 residues. CDR3 sequence (DNA): TGTGCCAGCAGCTTGGGGGGGTTAAACACTGAAGCTTTCTTT. Translating it yields CASSLGGLNTEAFF. The full variable domain, its missing parts supplied by reference TRBV7-9 and TRBJ1-1, is DTGVSQNPRHKITKRGQNVTFRCDPISEHNRLYWYRQTLGQGPEFLTYFQNEAQLEKSRLLSDRFSAERPKGSFSTLEIQRTEQGDSAMYLCASSLGGLNTEAFFGQGTRLTVV.